Presented here are 18 T cell receptor beta chains from one specimen sequenced in a study of blood T cell repertoires in COVID-19 (dated by TCRdb to 2018 to 2020). Libraries were constructed by the immunoSEQ multiplex PCR assay. The table comes from immuneACCESS by way of TCRdb, which keeps in-frame sequences with V and J called. Part of the clones is missing from these tables; in studies checked, under half for an unresolved V gene and the rest for unknown reasons. The sample table contains some 170,000 clones; only one count was recorded for around 90% of them. Roughly 19% of the sample is taken by the ten largest. Sequencing used peripheral blood. The receptors originated from a man aged 55 to 70 with active or convalescent COVID-19.

V usage is TRBV4-1 and J usage is TRBJ1-2; D is unclear. CDR1 is MGHRA and CDR2 is YSYEKL in the germline V gene. Trimming left V 3 bases short and J 5 bases short, with 16 bases between. CDR3 length equals 15 residues. The CDR3 DNA reads as TGCGCCAGCAGCCAGCCGGGATTTGGCTTTTATGGCTACACCTTC. Translation gives CASSQPGFGFYGYTF.

This clone was observed a few times. The chain couples TRBV5-1 to TRBJ1-2; no firm D call. The V and J ends lost 1 base and 8 bases respectively, with 15 bases between them. Looked up from germline, CDR1 is SGHRS and CDR2 is YFSETQ. The CDR3 runs to 14 residues. Here the CDR3 reads CASSLTTGSEGYTF. The CDR3 DNA sequence: TGCGCCAGCAGCTTGACCACGGGGTCGGAGGGCTACACCTTC. The complete variable domain, with remaining parts taken from reference TRBV5-1 and TRBJ1-2, reads KAGVTQTPRYLIKTRGQQVTLSCSPISGHRSVSWYQQTPGQGLQFLFEYFSETQRNKGNFPGRFSGRQFSNSRSEMNVSTLELGDSALYLCASSLTTGSEGYTFGSGTRLTVV.

This CDR3 reads CASSSVLNYGYTF. CDR3 DNA sequence: TGTGCCAGCAGTTCCGTCCTAAACTATGGCTACACCTTC. The rearrangement joins TRBV27 to TRBJ1-2; no definite D call. CDR3 length: 13 amino acids. Germline CDR1 MNHEY, CDR2 SMNVEV (reference sequence). V lost 4 bases and J 2 bases, leaving 8 bases between the germline ends.

This chain uses TRBV2 with TRBJ2-2, with TRBD1 matching 9 bases. J was trimmed by 4 bases and V by 6 bases; bases with no gene match: 9. The length of the CDR3 is 16 residues. The germline gives CDR1 SNHLY, CDR2 FYNNEI. DNA for the CDR3: TGTGCCAGCAGGGGCAACAGGGGGCGCGGCACCGGGGAGCTGTTTTTT. Protein: CASRGNRGRGTGELFF.

The V call is TRBV10-3, the J call TRBJ2-5, with a weak D call TRBD2 (7 bases). The ends were cut back, 5 bases at V and 5 bases at J, with 15 bases in the middle. This CDR3 is 14 amino acids long. Germline CDR1 is ENHRY and CDR2 is SYGVKD. This CDR3 is CAISKRDKEETQYF. The CDR3 coding sequence is TGTGCCATCAGTAAGCGGGACAAGGAGGAGACCCAGTACTTC.

The rearrangement uses TRBV3-1 (or the pseudogene TRBV3-2) and TRBJ1-6, with 8 bases lining up with TRBD1. In germline, CDR1 is LGHDT, CDR2 YNNKEL (reference sequence). The V and J ends lost 1 base and 9 bases, in that order; junction bases with no gene match: 5. This CDR3 is built from 15 residues. The CDR3 nucleotides read TGTGCCAGCAGCCAAGTCGGACAGGGCGGTTCACCCCTCCACTTT. Protein: CASSQVGQGGSPLHF.

This clone was detected once. The rearrangement links TRBV18 to TRBJ2-7, with 8 bases aligning to TRBD1. The CDR3 is made up of 15 amino acids. From germline, CDR1 is KGHSH and CDR2 LQKENI. With V trimmed by 1 base and J by 2 bases, 4 bases remained unmatched. The CDR3: CASSPRGQVPYEQYF. Here the CDR3 DNA reads TGTGCCAGCTCACCACGGGGACAGGTACCCTACGAGCAGTACTTC.

The V gene is TRBV11-2, the J gene TRBJ1-2; D is unresolved. Trimming left V 0 bases short and J 0 bases short, with 11 bases between. CDR3 length equals 16 residues. CDR1 is SGHAT, CDR2 FQNNGV, per germline. The DNA of the CDR3 is TGTGCCAGCAGCTTAGATCGAGGGAGGGCTAACTATGGCTACACCTTC. It is translated as CASSLDRGRANYGYTF.

This chain joins TRBV4-2 and TRBJ2-7, with 9 bases matching TRBD2. The CDR3 sequence is 20 residues long. Germline values: CDR1 LGHNA, CDR2 YNFKEQ. The junction had 17 bases not matched to a gene; V was cut back by 0 bases and J by 2 bases. CDR3 loop: CASSQERGLLAGWRAYEQYF. DNA for the CDR3: TGTGCCAGCAGCCAAGAGAGGGGGCTGCTAGCGGGGTGGCGGGCCTACGAGCAGTACTTC.

V and J are TRBV5-6 and TRBJ2-4; a possible D gene is TRBD2 (5 bases). Germline-derived CDR1 and CDR2 are SGHDT and YYEEEE. The CDR3 covers 14 residues. Trimming shortened V by 3 bases and J by 1 base, and 8 bases separated the two germline ends. The CDR3 loop is CASSSGEAKNIQYF. CDR3 in DNA: TGTGCCAGCAGCTCTGGGGAGGCCAAAAACATTCAGTACTTC.

CDR3 nucleotides: TGTGCCAGCAGCCAATTTCTCGACACTGAAGCTTTCTTT. Its translation: CASSQFLDTEAFF. The chain links TRBV16 to TRBJ1-1; D remains ambiguous. The germline gives CDR1 KGHSY, CDR2 FQNENV. The length of the CDR3 is 13 residues. V was cut by 1 base and J by 3 bases, with 6 bases left in between. The full variable domain, completed using reference TRBV16 and TRBJ1-1, is GEEVAQTPKHLVRGEGQKAKLYCAPIKGHSYVFWYQQVLKNEFKFLISFQNENVFDETGMPKERFSAKCLPNSPCSLEIQATKLEDSAVYFCASSQFLDTEAFFGQGTRLTVV.

The gene calls are TRBV6-1 and TRBJ1-5, with D possibly matching TRBD1 (6 bases). Germline CDR1 reads MNHNS; CDR2 reads SASEGT. Trimming removed 2 bases from V and 7 bases from J, with 6 bases in between. There are 12 residues in the CDR3. The CDR3 here is CASSERGQPQHF. Here the CDR3 DNA reads TGTGCCAGCAGTGAAAGGGGGCAGCCCCAGCATTTT.

The gene calls are TRBV6-1 and TRBJ1-2; 8 bases are a match to TRBD1. V was pared by 3 bases and J by 0 bases, with 6 bases of the junction left unmatched. Germline V gives CDR1 MNHNS, CDR2 SASEGT. This CDR3 has 16 amino acids. Written as DNA, the CDR3 is TGTGCCAGCAGTGAGGGCGCGGACAGGGCTAACTATGGCTACACCTTC. Translation gives CASSEGADRANYGYTF.

The chain links TRBV9 to TRBJ1-4, with TRBD1 matching 8 bases. V dropped 3 bases and J dropped 7; count of bases not matched to a gene: 5. This CDR3 is 14 amino acids long. Germline CDR1 is SGDLS and CDR2 is YYNGEE. The CDR3 sequence: CASSAQTGAEKLFF. CDR3 DNA: TGTGCCAGCAGCGCTCAGACAGGGGCTGAAAAACTGTTTTTT.

This clone occurred a few times. The V and J genes are TRBV5-1 and TRBJ1-2; TRBD1 is a possible D gene (5 bases). The germline V gene encodes CDR1 SGHRS and CDR2 YFSETQ. V was clipped by 0 bases and J by 5 bases, with 11 bases between them. CDR3 length: 14 amino acids. CDR3 amino acids: CASSLVAGSYGYTF. The CDR3 DNA reads TGCGCCAGCAGCTTGGTGGCAGGGTCGTATGGCTACACCTTC.

This clone came up once. J is TRBJ1-2 and V is TRBV4-1, with a tentative D call TRBD1 (5 bases). The germline CDR1 and CDR2 sequences are MGHRA and YSYEKL. The V end was cut by 3 bases, the J end by 0 bases, with 14 bases between. The CDR3 runs 16 residues. This CDR3 reads CASSHRVRQTNYGYTF. The DNA of the CDR3 is TGCGCCAGCAGCCATAGGGTGCGACAGACTAACTATGGCTACACCTTC.

The chain combines TRBV25-1 with TRBJ1-1; 9 bases agree with TRBD1. J lost 1 base, V lost 3 bases, and 6 bases had no gene match. CDR1 is MGHDK and CDR2 is SYGVNS in the germline V gene. CDR3 length: 16 amino acids. The CDR3 spells CASSDPGQGSNTEAFF. In DNA, the CDR3 is TGTGCCAGCAGTGACCCGGGACAGGGTTCGAACACTGAAGCTTTCTTT. Full variable domain (missing parts from reference TRBV25-1 and TRBJ1-1): EADIYQTPRYLVIGTGKKITLECSQTMGHDKMYWYQQDPGMELHLIHYSYGVNSTEKGDLSSESTVSRIRTEHFPLTLESARPSHTSQYLCASSDPGQGSNTEAFFGQGTRLTVV.

V is TRBV18 and J is TRBJ2-7; the match to TRBD2 covers 14 bases. The germline V gene encodes CDR1 KGHSH and CDR2 LQKENI. The CDR3 has 18 amino acids. V shed 5 bases, J shed 0 bases, and the junction held 9 bases outside the gene matches. DNA of the CDR3: TGTGCCAGCTCAGGCGGGACTAGCGGGGGTGCGAGCTCCTACGAGCAGTACTTC. Translating gives CASSGGTSGGASSYEQYF.